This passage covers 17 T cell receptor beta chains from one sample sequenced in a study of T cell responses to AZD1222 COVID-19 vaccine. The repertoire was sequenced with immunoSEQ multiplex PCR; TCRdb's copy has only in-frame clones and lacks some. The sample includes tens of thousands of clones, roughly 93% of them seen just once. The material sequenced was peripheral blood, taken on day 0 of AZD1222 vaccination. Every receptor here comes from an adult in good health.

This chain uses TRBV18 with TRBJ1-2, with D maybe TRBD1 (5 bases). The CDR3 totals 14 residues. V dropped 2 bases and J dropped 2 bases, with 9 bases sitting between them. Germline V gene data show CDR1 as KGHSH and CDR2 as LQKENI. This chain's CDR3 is CASSPEGINYGYTF. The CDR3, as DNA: TGTGCCAGCTCACCAGAGGGGATAAACTATGGCTACACCTTC.

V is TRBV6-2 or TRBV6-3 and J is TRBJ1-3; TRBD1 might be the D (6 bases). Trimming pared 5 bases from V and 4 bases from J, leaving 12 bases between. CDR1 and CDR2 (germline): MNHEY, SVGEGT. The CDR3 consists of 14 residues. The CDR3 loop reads CASSQGQLGNTIYF. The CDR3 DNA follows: TGTGCCAGCAGTCAAGGACAGCTCGGAAACACCATATATTTT.

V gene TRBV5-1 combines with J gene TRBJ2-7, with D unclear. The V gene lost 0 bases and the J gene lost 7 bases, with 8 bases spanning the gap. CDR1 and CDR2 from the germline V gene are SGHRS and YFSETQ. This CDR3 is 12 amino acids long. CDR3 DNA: TGCGCCAGCAGCTTGGAGTTCGCAGAGCAGTACTTC. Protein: CASSLEFAEQYF.

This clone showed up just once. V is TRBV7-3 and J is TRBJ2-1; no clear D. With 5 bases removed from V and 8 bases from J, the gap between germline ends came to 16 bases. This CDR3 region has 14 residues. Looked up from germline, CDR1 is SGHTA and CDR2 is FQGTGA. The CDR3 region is CASSPAPRPDEQFF. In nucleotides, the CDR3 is TGTGCCAGCAGCCCAGCGCCCCGGCCAGATGAGCAGTTCTTC.

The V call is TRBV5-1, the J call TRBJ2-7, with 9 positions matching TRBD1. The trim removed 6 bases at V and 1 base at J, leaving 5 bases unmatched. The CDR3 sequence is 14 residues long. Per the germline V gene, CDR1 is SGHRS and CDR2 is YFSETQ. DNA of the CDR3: TGCGCCAGCACCCCCGGGACAGGGTCCTACGAGCAGTACTTC. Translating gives CASTPGTGSYEQYF.

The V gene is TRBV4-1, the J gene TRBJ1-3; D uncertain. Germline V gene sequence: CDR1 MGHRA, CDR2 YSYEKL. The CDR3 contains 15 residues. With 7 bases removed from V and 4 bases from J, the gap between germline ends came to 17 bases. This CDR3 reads CASTPRYERGNTIYF. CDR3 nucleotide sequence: TGCGCCAGCACCCCTAGGTATGAAAGGGGAAACACCATATATTTT.

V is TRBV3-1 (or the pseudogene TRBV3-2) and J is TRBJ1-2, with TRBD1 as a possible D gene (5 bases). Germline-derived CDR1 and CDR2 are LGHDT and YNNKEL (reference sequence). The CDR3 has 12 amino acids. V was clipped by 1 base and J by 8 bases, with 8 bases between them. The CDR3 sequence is CASSQAGRGYTF. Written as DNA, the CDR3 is TGTGCCAGCAGCCAAGCAGGGCGCGGCTACACCTTC.

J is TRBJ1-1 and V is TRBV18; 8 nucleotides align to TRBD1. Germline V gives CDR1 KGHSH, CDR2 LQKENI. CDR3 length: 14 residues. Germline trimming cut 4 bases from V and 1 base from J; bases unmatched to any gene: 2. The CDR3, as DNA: TGTGCCAGCTCACGAGGACAGGGGAACACTGAAGCTTTCTTT. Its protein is CASSRGQGNTEAFF.

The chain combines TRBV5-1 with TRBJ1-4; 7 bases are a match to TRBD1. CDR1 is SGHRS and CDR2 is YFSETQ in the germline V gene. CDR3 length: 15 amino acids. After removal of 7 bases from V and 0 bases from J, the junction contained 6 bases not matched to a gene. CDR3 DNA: TGCGCCAGCCGACAGGGTGGCGCAACTAATGAAAAACTGTTTTTT. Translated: CASRQGGATNEKLFF.

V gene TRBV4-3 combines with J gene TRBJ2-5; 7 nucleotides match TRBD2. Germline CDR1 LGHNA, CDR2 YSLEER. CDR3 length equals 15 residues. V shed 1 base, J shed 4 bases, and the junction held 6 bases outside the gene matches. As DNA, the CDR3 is TGCGCCAGCAGCCAAGGTCTAGCGGAGGGAGAGACCCAGTACTTC. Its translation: CASSQGLAEGETQYF.

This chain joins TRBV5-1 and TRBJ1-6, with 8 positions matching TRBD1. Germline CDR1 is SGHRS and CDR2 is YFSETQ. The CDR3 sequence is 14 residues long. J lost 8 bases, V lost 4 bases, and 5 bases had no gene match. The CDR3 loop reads CASSPGQGHSPLHF. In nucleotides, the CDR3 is TGCGCCAGCAGCCCTGGACAGGGACATTCACCCCTCCACTTT.

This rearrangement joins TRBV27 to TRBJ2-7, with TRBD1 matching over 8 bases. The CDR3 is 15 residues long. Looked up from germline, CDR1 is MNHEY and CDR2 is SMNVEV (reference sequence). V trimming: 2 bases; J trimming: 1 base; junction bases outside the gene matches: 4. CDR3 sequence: CASSLARGLSYEQYF. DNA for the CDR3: TGTGCCAGCAGTTTAGCCAGGGGGCTTTCCTACGAGCAGTACTTC.

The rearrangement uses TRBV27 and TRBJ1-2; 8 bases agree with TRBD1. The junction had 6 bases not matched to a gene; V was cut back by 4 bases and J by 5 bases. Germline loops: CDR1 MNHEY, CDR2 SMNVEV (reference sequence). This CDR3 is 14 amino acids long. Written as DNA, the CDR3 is TGTGCCAGCAGTTATATAACAGGGGGGTATGGCTACACCTTC. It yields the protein CASSYITGGYGYTF.

The CDR3 DNA reads as TGTGCCTGGAGTGTACGCGGGGGCTACACCTTC. As protein: CAWSVRGGYTF. This chain joins TRBV30 and TRBJ1-2; D is uncertain. Germline V gene sequence: CDR1 GTSNPN, CDR2 SVGIG (reference sequence). This CDR3 spans 11 amino acids. The V end lost 0 bases, the J end lost 8 bases, and 7 bases lay between the germline ends.

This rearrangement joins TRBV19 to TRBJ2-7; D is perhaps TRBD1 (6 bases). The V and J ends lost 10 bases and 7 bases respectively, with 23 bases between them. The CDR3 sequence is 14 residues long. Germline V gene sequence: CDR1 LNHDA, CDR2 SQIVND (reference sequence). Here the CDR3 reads CATAGAALFEEQYF. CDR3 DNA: TGTGCCACCGCAGGGGCAGCCCTTTTCGAAGAGCAGTACTTC.

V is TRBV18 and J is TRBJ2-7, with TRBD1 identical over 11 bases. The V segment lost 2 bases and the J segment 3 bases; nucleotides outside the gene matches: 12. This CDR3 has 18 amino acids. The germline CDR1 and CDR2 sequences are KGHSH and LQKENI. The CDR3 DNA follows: TGTGCCAGCTCACCAATAAGTTTATTAGGGACAGGGGGCTACGAGCAGTACTTC. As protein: CASSPISLLGTGGYEQYF.

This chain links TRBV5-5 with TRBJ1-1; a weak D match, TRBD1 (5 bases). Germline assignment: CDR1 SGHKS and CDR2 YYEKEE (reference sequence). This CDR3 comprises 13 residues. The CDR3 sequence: CISGGVANTEAFF. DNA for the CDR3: TGTATTTCGGGGGGAGTGGCGAACACTGAAGCTTTCTTT.